This T cell receptor (beta chain) stems from a study of early T cells in non-severe SARS-CoV-2 infection. This clonotype has at least ten counts. As yet, its antigen is unknown. The CDR3 length is 16 residues. Looked up from germline, CDR1 is KGHDR and CDR2 is SFDVKD. V gave up 4 bases and J gave up 0 bases; unmatched junction bases: 5. TCRdb re-derived calls from the 5' RACE reads in MiXCR, one entry per CDR3 protein. Of 29,000 or so distinct CDR3 sequences in the sample, about 10% are singletons; the top ten hold roughly an eighth. Study-wide findings and caveats: A preference for anti-spike CD8 responses marked VDJdb matching, which missed private and CD4 specificities.

The chain is built from TRBV24-1 and TRBJ2-1; 7 positions agree with TRBD1. The sequencing sample was made of whole blood. The clonotype was recovered from an adult who was a healthcare worker with PCR-confirmed SARS-CoV-2 infection or an uninfected control (not recorded which). CDR3 sequence (DNA): TGTGCCACCAGTGACCCCAGGGGGATCTCCTACAATGAGCAGTTCTTC. Translated: CATSDPRGISYNEQFF.